The 5 T cell receptor beta chains below come from one sample, sequenced in a study of shared clonotypes between healthy human individuals. Libraries were prepared by immunoSEQ multiplex PCR; TCRdb keeps only in-frame clonotypes and omits some of them. This sample has roughly 2,500,000 clones, with 93% found just once. The sequenced sample was naive CD4+ T cells from PBMCs. Stated subset: CD45RA+ positively selected. The receptors originated from a man younger than 30 in good health. Some clones in this sample may be carry-over from other donors' samples.

The V and J genes are TRBV5-4 and TRBJ2-7, with 9 bases aligning to TRBD2. The germline CDR1 and CDR2 sequences are SGHNT and YYREEE (reference sequence). V lost 2 bases and J lost 2; bases outside the gene matches: 5. CDR3 size: 15 residues. This chain's CDR3 is CASSLRSGRTYEQYF. In DNA form, the CDR3 reads TGTGCCAGCAGCTTACGTAGCGGGAGAACCTACGAGCAGTACTTC.

The genes are TRBV9 and TRBJ2-5, with TRBD2 as a possible D gene (7 bases). Germline CDR1 is SGDLS and CDR2 is YYNGEE. V was cut by 0 bases and J by 0 bases, with 21 bases left in between. The CDR3 sequence is 19 residues long. CDR3 sequence (DNA): TGTGCCAGCAGCGTAGGGGCCCGGGGGGCCCGATGGTACCAAGAGACCCAGTACTTC. Protein product: CASSVGARGARWYQETQYF.

The chain links TRBV10-3 to TRBJ1-2, with D possibly being TRBD1 (6 bases). The ends were cut back, 4 bases at V and 1 base at J, with 10 bases in the middle. CDR1 and CDR2 (germline): ENHRY, SYGVKD. The CDR3 is 14 amino acids. The CDR3 sequence is CAISARDNNYGYTF. CDR3 coding DNA: TGTGCCATCAGTGCCCGGGACAATAACTATGGCTACACCTTC.

Points on this clone: Other DNA sequences within the sample encode an identical CDR3. The chain is built from TRBV5-1 and TRBJ2-1; 7 bases are a match to TRBD1. The germline gives CDR1 SGHRS, CDR2 YFSETQ. Unmatched junction bases numbered 1, after V lost 1 base and J lost 0 bases. This CDR3 region has 15 residues. CDR3 bases: TGCGCCAGCAGCTTGACAGGGGACTCCTACAATGAGCAGTTCTTC. Amino acid sequence: CASSLTGDSYNEQFF.

The V gene is TRBV5-4, the J gene TRBJ2-7, with unresolved D. This CDR3 spans 15 amino acids. Germline CDR1 is SGHNT and CDR2 is YYREEE (reference sequence). V was clipped by 4 bases and J by 4 bases, with 18 bases between them. The CDR3 nucleotides are TGTGCCAGCAGCCACTCCGGCGCAACGGGTTACGAGCAGTACTTC. Amino acid sequence: CASSHSGATGYEQYF.